This TCR beta chain emerged from a study of T cell responses to AZD1222 COVID-19 vaccine. Overall study results and limits: Per reports, nearly half of all spike-specific TCRs target regions that are unmutated in variants. Sampled repertoires all dated from after the peak T cell response. The study found Spike-specific TCR breadth and depth rose after two AZD1222 doses. White British people made up most donors, females outnumbered males, and clonal diversity was possibly underestimated.

Some clones are missing from TCRdb's copy, which holds only in-frame ones; the method was immunoSEQ multiplex PCR. Of 120,000 to 150,000 clones in the sample, approximately 90% are singletons; the top ten hold about 5%. A remark on this clone: Its matching antigen is unknown.

Germline loops: CDR1 SGHRS, CDR2 YFSETQ. The CDR3 spans 15 residues. V was pared by 1 base and J by 5 bases, with 6 bases of the junction left unmatched. The chain joins TRBV5-1 to TRBJ2-7; 10 bases are shared with TRBD2. The sequences come from peripheral blood, collected on day 0 of AZD1222 vaccination. This receptor was taken from an adult in good health. As DNA, the CDR3 is TGCGCCAGCAGCTTGTTCCTAGCGGGAGAGAACGAGCAGTACTTC. Translating gives CASSLFLAGENEQYF.